The 19 T cell receptor beta chains below were found in one sample sequenced in a study of blood T cell repertoires in COVID-19. Assay used: immunoSEQ multiplex PCR; TCRdb lists only in-frame clones, some missing. Of about 52,000 clones listed, 87% are singletons. The sample comprised peripheral blood. The receptors derive from a human donor with active COVID-19. The donor label of this sample is uncertain.

J is TRBJ2-7 and V is TRBV6-2 or TRBV6-3; TRBD2 matches 14 bases. Germline CDR1 MNHEY, CDR2 SVGEGT. V gave up 2 bases and J gave up 6 bases; unmatched junction bases: 9. The CDR3 is 17 amino acids. Here the CDR3 reads CASSYGLAGGSVGEQYF. The CDR3 region has the DNA TGTGCCAGCAGTTACGGACTAGCGGGGGGCTCGGTGGGCGAGCAGTACTTC.

The chain recombines TRBV18 with TRBJ2-1; 8 bases align to TRBD2. There are 15 residues in the CDR3. CDR1 and CDR2 (germline): KGHSH, LQKENI. Germline trimming cut 2 bases from V and 7 bases from J; bases unmatched to any gene: 7. CDR3 coding DNA: TGTGCCAGCTCACCAAGTGTTAGCGGGGTGAATGAGCAGTTCTTC. This translates into CASSPSVSGVNEQFF.

The chain employs TRBV15 and TRBJ2-1; TRBD1 is a possible D gene (5 bases). CDR3 length: 17 residues. V was trimmed by 3 bases and J by 6 bases, leaving 21 bases between them. The V gene's germline CDR1 is LNHNV and CDR2 YYDKDF (reference sequence). CDR3 sequence: CATSRKRGEGVLNEQFF. CDR3 DNA: TGTGCCACCAGCAGGAAACGAGGAGAAGGGGTCCTCAATGAGCAGTTCTTC.

The chain combines TRBV19 with TRBJ1-1, with a weak D call TRBD1 (6 bases). The V gene's germline CDR1 is LNHDA and CDR2 SQIVND (reference sequence). Trimming stripped 6 bases from V and 6 bases from J, with 11 bases between. The CDR3 sequence is 12 residues long. The CDR3 sequence is CASSRDIAEAFF. CDR3 sequence (DNA): TGTGCCAGTAGCCGGGACATAGCTGAAGCTTTCTTT.

This clone has just a few counts. The chain has TRBV25-1 and TRBJ2-4, with 8 bases lining up with TRBD2. The germline V gene has CDR1 MGHDK and CDR2 SYGVNS. The V gene end was trimmed by 5 bases and the J gene end by 8 bases; junction bases not matched to a gene: 11. This CDR3 comprises 15 residues. The DNA for the CDR3 is TGTGCCAGCAGTCCCGGGACTAGTCGGCTCGACATTCAGTACTTC. Protein sequence: CASSPGTSRLDIQYF. The full variable domain, with the rest looked up from reference TRBV25-1 and TRBJ2-4, is EADIYQTPRYLVIGTGKKITLECSQTMGHDKMYWYQQDPGMELHLIHYSYGVNSTEKGDLSSESTVSRIRTEHFPLTLESARPSHTSQYLCASSPGTSRLDIQYFGAGTRLSVL.

The chain is built from TRBV2 and TRBJ1-2; TRBD1 matches 9 bases. The CDR3 contains 15 residues. The junction had 8 bases not matched to a gene; V was cut back by 5 bases and J by 4 bases. The germline gives CDR1 SNHLY, CDR2 FYNNEI. The CDR3: CASSQQGAGSYGYTF. CDR3 sequence (DNA): TGTGCCAGCAGTCAACAGGGGGCGGGCTCCTATGGCTACACCTTC.

The V call is TRBV4-3, the J call TRBJ1-3; D ambiguous. The V gene's germline CDR1 is LGHNA and CDR2 YSLEER. The CDR3 sequence is 16 residues long. V was clipped by 0 bases and J by 3 bases, with 12 bases between them. The CDR3 region is CASSQDPSPGGNTIYF. The CDR3 DNA reads TGCGCCAGCAGCCAAGATCCGTCACCCGGTGGAAACACCATATATTTT.

As to this clone: A junction end diverges from the germline sequence, so it may reflect a read error. This chain joins TRBV7-9 and TRBJ2-2, with D possibly matching TRBD2 (5 bases). CDR1 and CDR2 from the germline V gene are SEHNR and FQNEAQ (reference sequence). The CDR3 is 15 amino acids. CDR3 sequence: CASSQEIGRAGELFF. The CDR3 DNA is TGTGCCAGCAGCCAAGAAATCGGACGGGCCGGGGAGTTGTTTTTT.

To note about this clone: This CDR3 is also generated by other DNA sequences in the sample. The chain combines TRBV18 with TRBJ1-1; D uncertain. CDR1 is KGHSH, CDR2 LQKENI, per germline. The CDR3 is 14 amino acids. V was trimmed by 3 bases and J by 1 base, leaving 9 bases between them. The CDR3 reads CASSPGSQNTEAFF. The CDR3 coding sequence is TGTGCCAGCTCACCGGGCAGTCAGAACACTGAAGCTTTCTTT. The full variable domain, its missing parts supplied by reference TRBV18 and TRBJ1-1, is NAGVMQNPRHLVRRRGQEARLRCSPMKGHSHVYWYRQLPEEGLKFMVYLQKENIIDESGMPKERFSAEFPKEGPSILRIQQVVRGDSAAYFCASSPGSQNTEAFFGQGTRLTVV.

The chain has TRBV5-1 and TRBJ2-4; TRBD2 might be the D (6 bases). The CDR3 sequence is 17 residues long. Germline values: CDR1 SGHRS, CDR2 YFSETQ. V lost 2 bases and J 5 bases, leaving 20 bases between the germline ends. CDR3 residues: CASSLPGLDLRENIQYF. The CDR3 DNA follows: TGCGCCAGCAGCTTACCGGGACTCGATCTGCGGGAAAACATTCAGTACTTC.

This clone has only one observation. The V gene is TRBV6-6, the J gene TRBJ2-7; D ambiguous. Germline V lookup: CDR1 MNHNY, CDR2 SVGAGI (reference sequence). The V gene lost 8 bases and the J gene lost 3 bases, with 14 bases spanning the gap. This CDR3 has 13 residues. The CDR3 region is CASSSLRHYEQYF. The CDR3 DNA follows: TGTGCCAGCTCCTCTTTACGACACTACGAGCAGTACTTC.

This chain uses TRBV7-2 with TRBJ2-3, with TRBD2 identical over 10 bases. V lost 2 bases to trimming and J lost 1 base; unmatched junction nucleotides: 3. Germline lookup yields CDR1 SGHTA and CDR2 FQGNSA. This CDR3 is built from 16 residues. CDR3 protein: CASSLTGTSGTDTQYF. CDR3 bases: TGTGCCAGCAGCTTAACCGGGACTAGCGGCACAGATACGCAGTATTTT.

This chain links TRBV7-2 with TRBJ2-1, with D maybe TRBD2 (5 bases). In germline, CDR1 is SGHTA, CDR2 FQGNSA. Trimming shortened V by 4 bases and J by 2 bases, and 12 bases separated the two germline ends. The CDR3 spans 15 residues. In DNA, the CDR3 is TGTGCCAGCAGCTCCTTAGCGTCTCCCTACAATGAGCAGTTCTTC. It translates to CASSSLASPYNEQFF.

The rearrangement joins TRBV4-3 to TRBJ1-2, with 8 nucleotides matching TRBD1. CDR1 and CDR2 from the germline V gene are LGHNA and YSLEER. V lost 3 bases, J lost 3 bases, and 9 bases stayed unmatched. The CDR3 has 16 amino acids. The CDR3 spells CASSQMPDRVDYGYTF. The CDR3 DNA sequence: TGCGCCAGCAGCCAGATGCCGGACAGGGTAGACTATGGCTACACCTTC.

The V and J genes are TRBV5-1 and TRBJ2-7; 12 nucleotides agree with TRBD2. The germline CDR1 and CDR2 sequences are SGHRS and YFSETQ. This CDR3 is built from 16 residues. J was trimmed by 5 bases and V by 2 bases; bases with no gene match: 8. CDR3 sequence reads: CASSFLRLAGEDEQYF. CDR3 sequence (DNA): TGCGCCAGCAGCTTCCTCCGACTAGCGGGGGAAGACGAGCAGTACTTC. The variable domain in full, completed from reference TRBV5-1 and TRBJ2-7, reads KAGVTQTPRYLIKTRGQQVTLSCSPISGHRSVSWYQQTPGQGLQFLFEYFSETQRNKGNFPGRFSGRQFSNSRSEMNVSTLELGDSALYLCASSFLRLAGEDEQYFGPGTRLTVT.

V usage is TRBV4-1 and J usage is TRBJ2-1; the match to TRBD1 covers 10 bases. The germline CDR1 and CDR2 sequences are MGHRA and YSYEKL. This CDR3 region has 15 residues. V shed 4 bases, J shed 5 bases, and the junction held 5 bases outside the gene matches. The CDR3 is CASSPGQGSNNEQFF. DNA for the CDR3: TGCGCCAGCAGCCCGGGACAGGGGAGCAACAATGAGCAGTTCTTC.

J is TRBJ2-3 and V is TRBV5-1; weak D call: TRBD1 (6 bases). The germline V and J ends were trimmed by 4 bases and 3 bases, with 18 bases remaining between them. The CDR3 is 16 residues long. Germline CDR1 SGHRS, CDR2 YFSETQ. The CDR3: CASSEGDLKRTDTQYF. The CDR3 nucleotides read TGCGCCAGCAGCGAGGGGGACCTAAAAAGGACAGATACGCAGTATTTT.

The chain uses TRBV5-6 and TRBJ1-6; the D is unclear. This CDR3 contains 16 residues. The V and J ends lost 4 bases and 4 bases respectively, with 15 bases between them. The germline V gene has CDR1 SGHDT and CDR2 YYEEEE. The DNA for the CDR3 is TGTGCCAGCAGCCCCATGGGGTCGGGGTATAATTCACCCCTCCACTTT. The encoded protein is CASSPMGSGYNSPLHF.

The chain has TRBV29-1 and TRBJ1-4, with a weak D call TRBD1 (5 bases). Trimming took off 6 bases at V and 5 bases at J, with 10 bases between the two ends. The length of the CDR3 is 12 residues. Germline CDR1 reads SQVTM; CDR2 reads ANQGSEA. The CDR3 is CSVGHNNEKLFF. As DNA, the CDR3 is TGCAGCGTCGGACACAACAATGAAAAACTGTTTTTT.